This T cell receptor beta chain was sequenced in a study of shared clonotypes between healthy human individuals. Only in-frame clones appear in the TCRdb table, and some are missing; sequencing was by immunoSEQ multiplex PCR. The sample has around 2,000,000 clones, 90% to 95% seen once. The junction had 8 bases not matched to a gene; V was cut back by 5 bases and J by 2 bases. CDR1 is SGHNT and CDR2 is YYREEE in the germline V gene (reference sequence). CDR3 length: 15 residues. The chain is built from TRBV5-4 and TRBJ2-3; TRBD1 aligns across 7 bases. The source is a young man in good health. Material: naive CD4+ T cells sorted from blood. As for subset: CD45RA+ positively selected. The CDR3 DNA reads as TGTGCCAGCAGTTTAGACAGGGCCCTCACAGATACGCAGTATTTT. Translated: CASSLDRALTDTQYF.